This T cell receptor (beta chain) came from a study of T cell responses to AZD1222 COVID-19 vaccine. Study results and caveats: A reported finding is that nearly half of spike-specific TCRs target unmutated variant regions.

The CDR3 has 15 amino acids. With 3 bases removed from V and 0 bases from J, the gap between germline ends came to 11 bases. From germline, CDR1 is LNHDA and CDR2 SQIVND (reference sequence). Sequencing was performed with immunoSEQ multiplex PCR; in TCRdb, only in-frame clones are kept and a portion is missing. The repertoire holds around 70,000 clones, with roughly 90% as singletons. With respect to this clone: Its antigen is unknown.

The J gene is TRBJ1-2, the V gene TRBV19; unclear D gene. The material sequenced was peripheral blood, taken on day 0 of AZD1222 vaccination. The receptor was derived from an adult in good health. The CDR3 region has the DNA TGTGCCAGTAGTATCCAAGGACGGGCTAACTATGGCTACACCTTC. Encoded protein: CASSIQGRANYGYTF.